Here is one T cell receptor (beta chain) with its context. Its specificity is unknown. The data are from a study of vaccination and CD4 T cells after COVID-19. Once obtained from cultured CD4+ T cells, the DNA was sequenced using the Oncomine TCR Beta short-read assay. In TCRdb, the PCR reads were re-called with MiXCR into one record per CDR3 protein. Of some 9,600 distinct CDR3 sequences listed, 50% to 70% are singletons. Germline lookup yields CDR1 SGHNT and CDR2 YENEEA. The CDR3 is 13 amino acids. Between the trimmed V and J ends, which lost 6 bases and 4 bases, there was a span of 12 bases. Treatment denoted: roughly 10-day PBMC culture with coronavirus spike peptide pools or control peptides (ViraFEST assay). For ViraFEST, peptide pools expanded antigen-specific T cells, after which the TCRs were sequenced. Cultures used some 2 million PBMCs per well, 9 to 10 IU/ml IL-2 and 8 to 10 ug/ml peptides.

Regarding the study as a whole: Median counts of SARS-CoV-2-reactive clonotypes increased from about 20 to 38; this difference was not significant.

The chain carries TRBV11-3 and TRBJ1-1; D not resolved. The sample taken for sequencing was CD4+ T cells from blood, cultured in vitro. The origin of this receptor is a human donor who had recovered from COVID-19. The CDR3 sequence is CASREQLGTEAFF. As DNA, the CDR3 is TGTGCCAGCAGGGAACAACTCGGCACTGAAGCTTTCTTT.